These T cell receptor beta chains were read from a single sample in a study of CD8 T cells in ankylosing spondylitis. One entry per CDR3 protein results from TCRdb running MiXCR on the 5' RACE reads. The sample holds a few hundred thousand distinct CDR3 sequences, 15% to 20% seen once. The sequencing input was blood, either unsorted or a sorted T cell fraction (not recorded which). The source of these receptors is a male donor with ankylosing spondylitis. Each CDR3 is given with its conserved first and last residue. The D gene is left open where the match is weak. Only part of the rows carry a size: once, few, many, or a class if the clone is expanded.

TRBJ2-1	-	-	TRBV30	TGTGCCTGGAGTGTGGTAGGGGACAATGAGCAGTTCTTC	CAWSVVGDNEQFF
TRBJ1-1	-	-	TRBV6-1	TGTGCCAGCAGCCCTTGGACAGTTCCGAACACTGAAGCTTTCTTT	CASSPWTVPNTEAFF
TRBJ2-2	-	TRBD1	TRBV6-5	TGTGCCAGCAAGTTAGGGACAGCCCACACCGGGGAGCTGTTTTTT	CASKLGTAHTGELFF
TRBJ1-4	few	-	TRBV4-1	TGCGCCAGCAGCCGGGGCGGGGAGGGTGAAAAACTGTTTTTT	CASSRGGEGEKLFF
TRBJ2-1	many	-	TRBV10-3	TGTGCCATCAGTGATTTCGCCTACAATGAGCAGTTCTTC	CAISDFAYNEQFF
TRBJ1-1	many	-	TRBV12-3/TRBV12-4	TGTGCCAGCAGTATCGGGCCACTCCTAGGCACTGAAGCTTTCTTT	CASSIGPLLGTEAFF
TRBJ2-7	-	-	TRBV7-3	TGTGCCAGCAGCTTAATGTGGGAGCACTACGAGCAGTACTTC	CASSLMWEHYEQYF
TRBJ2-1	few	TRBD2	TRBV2	TGTGCCAGCAGTGAAGCGGGACTAGGGAACAATGAGCAGTTCTTC	CASSEAGLGNNEQFF
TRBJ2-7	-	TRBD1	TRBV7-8	TGTGCCAGCAGCTTAGGACAGGGGGCGGAAATATACGAGCAGTACTTC	CASSLGQGAEIYEQYF
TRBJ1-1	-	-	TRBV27	TGTGCCAGCTTTGGGTACGACACTGAAGCTTTCTTT	CASFGYDTEAFF
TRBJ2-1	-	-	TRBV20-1	TGCAGTGCTTCCGGAAGGGACGGGCCGAGGGGTGAGCAGTTCTTC	CSASGRDGPRGEQFF
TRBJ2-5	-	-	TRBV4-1	TGCGCCAGCAGCCAAGATTGGGAAGAGACCCAGTACTTC	CASSQDWEETQYF
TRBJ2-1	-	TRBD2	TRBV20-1	TGCAGTGCTAGTGCGGGAGCTGTATACAATGAGCAGTTCTTC	CSASAGAVYNEQFF
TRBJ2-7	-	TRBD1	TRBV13	TGTGCCAGCAGCTCGGGACAGGGAATCTTCTACGAGCAGTACTTC	CASSSGQGIFYEQYF
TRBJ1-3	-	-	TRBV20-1	TGCAGTGCTGACACAGGTTCTGGAAACACCATATATTTT	CSADTGSGNTIYF
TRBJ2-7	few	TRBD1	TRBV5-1	TGCGCCAGCAGCTCCGGACAGGGGCTCTACGAGCAGTACTTC	CASSSGQGLYEQYF
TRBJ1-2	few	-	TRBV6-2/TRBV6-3	TGTGCCAGCAGTTACTCACGGACCGACGTGGACTATGGCTACACCTTC	CASSYSRTDVDYGYTF